This passage covers 25 T cell receptor beta chains from one sample sequenced in a study of T cell responses to AZD1222 COVID-19 vaccine. Generated by immunoSEQ multiplex PCR, the TCRdb table keeps only in-frame clones and is missing some. The sample shows about 190,000 clones, around 87% of them seen only once. This specimen consisted of peripheral blood, obtained on day 0 of MenACWY control vaccination. These receptors came from an adult in good health.

V gene TRBV5-1 combines with J gene TRBJ2-2; perhaps D is TRBD1 or TRBD2 (6 bases each). V gave up 6 bases and J gave up 4 bases, with 16 bases separating them. The germline V gene has CDR1 SGHRS and CDR2 YFSETQ. The length of the CDR3 is 15 residues. As DNA, the CDR3 is TGCGCCAGCACCGATAGAGGGGGGAGCACCGGGGAGCTGTTTTTT. This sequence encodes CASTDRGGSTGELFF.

This chain connects TRBV5-1 to TRBJ2-7, with 11 positions matching TRBD1. Germline values: CDR1 SGHRS, CDR2 YFSETQ. The CDR3 is 17 residues long. Trimming cost V 1 base and J 4 bases; bases outside gene matches: 10. The CDR3 loop reads CASSLFIPGQGAYEQYF. CDR3 bases: TGCGCCAGCAGCTTGTTTATCCCCGGACAGGGGGCTTACGAGCAGTACTTC. Variable domain in full (rest from reference TRBV5-1 and TRBJ2-7): KAGVTQTPRYLIKTRGQQVTLSCSPISGHRSVSWYQQTPGQGLQFLFEYFSETQRNKGNFPGRFSGRQFSNSRSEMNVSTLELGDSALYLCASSLFIPGQGAYEQYFGPGTRLTVT.

The genes are TRBV5-4 and TRBJ1-2, with D possibly matching TRBD1 (6 bases). The germline V and J ends were trimmed by 4 bases and 6 bases, with 16 bases remaining between them. Germline V gives CDR1 SGHNT, CDR2 YYREEE (reference sequence). The CDR3 has 14 residues. The CDR3: CASSGWQGSDGYTF. CDR3 DNA sequence: TGTGCCAGCAGCGGCTGGCAGGGGAGCGATGGCTACACCTTC. The full variable domain, its missing parts supplied by reference TRBV5-4 and TRBJ1-2, is ETGVTQSPTHLIKTRGQQVTLRCSSQSGHNTVSWYQQALGQGPQFIFQYYREEENGRGNFPPRFSGLQFPNYSSELNVNALELDDSALYLCASSGWQGSDGYTFGSGTRLTVV.

J is TRBJ2-5 and V is TRBV3-1 (or the pseudogene TRBV3-2); the D is unclear. Germline CDR1 is LGHDT and CDR2 is YNNKEL (reference sequence). The CDR3 has 13 residues. V gave up 3 bases and J gave up 3 bases, with 8 bases separating them. CDR3 nucleotide sequence: TGTGCCAGCAGCCAGAACATGAAAGAGACCCAGTACTTC. As protein: CASSQNMKETQYF.

This clone was recorded only once. This sequence joins TRBV27 and TRBJ2-1; a possible D gene is TRBD2 (5 bases). V was pared by 7 bases and J by 8 bases, with 24 bases between. The CDR3 is 16 amino acids. From germline, CDR1 is MNHEY and CDR2 SMNVEV (reference sequence). The CDR3 here is CASTPDIEGLGYEQFF. For the CDR3, the DNA is TGTGCCAGCACTCCCGATATAGAAGGACTCGGTTATGAGCAGTTCTTC.

The V and J genes are TRBV15 and TRBJ2-7, with D perhaps assigned TRBD1 or TRBD2 (6 bases each). V shed 3 bases and J shed 6 bases, with 15 bases lying between them. Germline V gives CDR1 LNHNV, CDR2 YYDKDF (reference sequence). The CDR3 is 14 amino acids. DNA of the CDR3: TGTGCCACCAGCAGCTTCCGGGGGCGATTCGAGCAGTACTTC. The encoded protein is CATSSFRGRFEQYF. Together with reference TRBV15 and TRBJ2-7, the CDR3 gives the full variable domain: DAMVIQNPRYQVTQFGKPVTLSCSQTLNHNVMYWYQQKSSQAPKLLFHYYDKDFNNEADTPDNFQSRRPNTSFCFLDIRSPGLGDTAMYLCATSSFRGRFEQYFGPGTRLTVT.

V usage is TRBV4-2 and J usage is TRBJ1-2, with D possibly TRBD1 on 6 matching bases. The V and J ends lost 1 base and 2 bases respectively, with 11 bases between them. Germline V CDR1 and CDR2: LGHNA, YNFKEQ. The CDR3 runs 15 residues. CDR3 nucleotide sequence: TGTGCCAGCAGCCAAGGAGAAACAGGGAACTATGGCTACACCTTC. Protein sequence: CASSQGETGNYGYTF.

The chain combines TRBV3-1 (or the pseudogene TRBV3-2) with TRBJ1-2; D call uncertain. Between the trimmed V and J ends, which lost 7 bases and 5 bases, there was a span of 8 bases. CDR1 LGHDT and CDR2 YNNKEL come from the germline V gene (reference sequence). The CDR3 sequence is 11 residues long. The CDR3, as DNA: TGTGCCAGCATGAGTGGGTATGGCTACACCTTC. Its translation: CASMSGYGYTF.

The chain links TRBV19 to TRBJ2-2; D is unclear. V was clipped by 2 bases and J by 1 base, with 5 bases between them. This CDR3 has 14 residues. In germline, CDR1 is LNHDA, CDR2 SQIVND (reference sequence). CDR3: CASSIRQNTGELFF. For the CDR3, the DNA is TGTGCCAGTAGTATAAGACAGAACACCGGGGAGCTGTTTTTT.

The V gene is TRBV3-1 (or the pseudogene TRBV3-2), the J gene TRBJ2-2; D is perhaps TRBD2 (5 bases). This CDR3 is 17 amino acids long. Per germline, CDR1 LGHDT and CDR2 YNNKEL (reference sequence). V shed 0 bases and J shed 5 bases, with 16 bases lying between them. The CDR3 is CASSQDVRELGTGELFF. The CDR3 DNA follows: TGTGCCAGCAGCCAAGATGTGAGGGAATTGGGGACCGGGGAGCTGTTTTTT.

The chain is built from TRBV2 and TRBJ1-5, with D hard to call. Trimming cost V 5 bases and J 5 bases, with 10 bases left between them. The germline V gene encodes CDR1 SNHLY and CDR2 FYNNEI. The CDR3 is made up of 13 amino acids. Here the CDR3 DNA reads TGTGCCAGCAGTACCCGAGGGCATCAGCCCCAGCATTTT. This encodes CASSTRGHQPQHF.

The J gene is TRBJ1-2, the V gene TRBV12-3 or TRBV12-4, with a tentative D call TRBD1 (5 bases). This CDR3 comprises 13 residues. Deletions cut 8 bases from V and 9 bases from J, with 19 bases between. CDR3 loop: CASLSGTSWSYTF. The DNA of the CDR3 is TGTGCCAGCCTGTCTGGGACCTCGTGGAGCTACACCTTC.

The gene calls are TRBV13 and TRBJ2-2; no clear D. This CDR3 has 13 amino acids. The V gene lost 2 bases and the J gene lost 3 bases, with 4 bases spanning the gap. Per the germline V gene, CDR1 is PRHDT and CDR2 is FYEKMQ (reference sequence). CDR3 in amino acids: CASSLRDTGELFF. CDR3 nucleotides: TGTGCCAGCAGCTTAAGGGACACCGGGGAGCTGTTTTTT.

V gene TRBV9 combines with J gene TRBJ1-6; TRBD1 agrees at 8 bases. Trimming at V came to 4 bases and at J to 5 bases, leaving 5 bases not matched to a gene. The CDR3 is 15 residues long. CDR1 is SGDLS, CDR2 YYNGEE, per germline. The CDR3: CASSRSGQDNSPLHF. The CDR3 DNA follows: TGTGCCAGCAGCCGATCGGGACAGGATAATTCACCCCTCCACTTT.

J is TRBJ2-1 and V is TRBV6-4; TRBD2 matches 10 bases. Germline V CDR1 and CDR2: MRHNA, SNTAGT. CDR3 length: 16 residues. V lost 0 bases, J lost 2 bases, and 1 base stayed unmatched. CDR3 nucleotide sequence: TGTGCCAGCAGTGACTCAAGCGGGGGGGCCTACAATGAGCAGTTCTTC. It translates to CASSDSSGGAYNEQFF.

The V gene is TRBV6-5, the J gene TRBJ2-5; the D gene is possibly TRBD2 (5 bases). The germline V gene encodes CDR1 MNHEY and CDR2 SVGAGI. Trimming shortened V by 1 base and J by 1 base, and 7 bases separated the two germline ends. This CDR3 comprises 14 residues. CDR3 in DNA: TGTGCCAGCAGTTACTACGGGATCCAAGAGACCCAGTACTTC. Residues: CASSYYGIQETQYF.

V is TRBV9 and J is TRBJ2-3, with D unclear. The V and J ends lost 2 bases and 2 bases respectively, with 9 bases between them. Germline assignment: CDR1 SGDLS and CDR2 YYNGEE. The CDR3 loop spans 14 amino acids. The CDR3 loop is CASSVSTATDTQYF. As DNA, the CDR3 is TGTGCCAGCAGCGTGAGCACCGCCACAGATACGCAGTATTTT.

The J gene is TRBJ2-7, the V gene TRBV7-9; 8 bases are a match to TRBD1. V gave up 4 bases and J gave up 5 bases; unmatched junction bases: 4. Germline assignment: CDR1 SEHNR and CDR2 FQNEAQ (reference sequence). The CDR3 contains 13 residues. CDR3 nucleotides: TGTGCCAGCAGCTCCCAGGGGGCCAACGAGCAGTACTTC. As protein: CASSSQGANEQYF. The variable domain in full, completed from reference TRBV7-9 and TRBJ2-7, reads DTGVSQNPRHKITKRGQNVTFRCDPISEHNRLYWYRQTLGQGPEFLTYFQNEAQLEKSRLLSDRFSAERPKGSFSTLEIQRTEQGDSAMYLCASSSQGANEQYFGPGTRLTVT.

The CDR3 loop is CASSPSLGGAYGYTF. CDR3 DNA sequence: TGTGCCAGCAGCCCCAGTCTTGGAGGGGCCTATGGCTACACCTTC. V usage is TRBV3-1 (or the pseudogene TRBV3-2) and J usage is TRBJ1-2; D may be TRBD1 (5 bases). Germline-derived CDR1 and CDR2 are LGHDT and YNNKEL (reference sequence). Trimming left V 4 bases short and J 4 bases short, with 16 bases between. CDR3 length equals 15 residues.

V usage is TRBV5-4 and J usage is TRBJ2-7; 9 bases match TRBD1. Unmatched junction bases numbered 6, after V lost 4 bases and J lost 4 bases. Germline V CDR1 and CDR2: SGHNT, YYREEE (reference sequence). The CDR3 is made up of 14 amino acids. CDR3 bases: TGTGCCAGCAGCCACGGGGGACAGGGATACGAGCAGTACTTC. Encoded protein: CASSHGGQGYEQYF.

V is TRBV3-1 (or the pseudogene TRBV3-2) and J is TRBJ2-1; the D gene could be TRBD1 or TRBD2 (5 bases each). The CDR3 contains 13 residues. Germline CDR1 and CDR2: LGHDT and YNNKEL (reference sequence). V was trimmed by 2 bases and J by 8 bases, leaving 10 bases between them. CDR3 nucleotide sequence: TGTGCCAGCAGCCAAAAGGGGAGAGATGAGCAGTTCTTC. Protein sequence: CASSQKGRDEQFF.

The V gene is TRBV28, the J gene TRBJ1-4; D is unclear. Germline V CDR1 and CDR2: MDHEN, SYDVKM. Trimming took off 8 bases at V and 8 bases at J, with 12 bases between the two ends. The CDR3 is 12 amino acids. CDR3 DNA: TGTGCCAGCGGCGTACGGCGGGAAAAACTGTTTTTT. This encodes CASGVRREKLFF. Complete variable domain (other parts from reference TRBV28 and TRBJ1-4): DVKVTQSSRYLVKRTGEKVFLECVQDMDHENMFWYRQDPGLGLRLIYFSYDVKMKEKGDIPEGYSVSREKKERFSLILESASTNQTSMYLCASGVRREKLFFGSGTQLSVL.

The chain has TRBV6-2 or TRBV6-3 and TRBJ2-1, with 9 nucleotides matching TRBD2. CDR1 is MNHEY, CDR2 SVGEGT, per germline. The ends lost 6 bases at V and 10 bases at J; junction bases unmatched: 16. The CDR3 runs to 16 residues. CDR3 amino acids: CASSLLAGRLQWEQFF. The DNA for the CDR3 is TGTGCCAGCAGCCTCCTAGCGGGGCGTCTACAATGGGAGCAGTTCTTC.

J is TRBJ1-5 and V is TRBV4-1; D remains ambiguous. The CDR3 is made up of 14 amino acids. V was trimmed by 0 bases and J by 5 bases, leaving 8 bases between them. Germline assignment: CDR1 MGHRA and CDR2 YSYEKL. The CDR3 loop reads CASSQDLADQPQHF. CDR3 DNA: TGCGCCAGCAGCCAAGATTTAGCTGATCAGCCCCAGCATTTT.

The CDR3 coding sequence is TGTGCCAGCAGCCAAGACTTGATGGACAGCGACACAGATACGCAGTATTTT. Translation: CASSQDLMDSDTDTQYF. The V and J genes are TRBV3-1 (or the pseudogene TRBV3-2) and TRBJ2-3; the D gene is possibly TRBD1 (6 bases). CDR3 length: 17 residues. Looked up from germline, CDR1 is LGHDT and CDR2 is YNNKEL (reference sequence). Trimming took 0 bases from V and 2 from J, leaving 15 bases between them.